What follows are 16 T cell receptor beta chains derived from one specimen sequenced in a study of a mutant IDH1 vaccine in newly diagnosed glioma. The table came from immunoSEQ multiplex PCR; TCRdb's copy has only in-frame clones and leaves some out. The data contain 37,000 or so clones, approximately 83% of them singletons. These receptors are not linked to any known antigen. Time point: week 5, during vaccination. Vaccination used 300 ug of mutant IDH1 20-mer peptide per dose, with topical imiquimod. The sample in question was PBMCs, obtained from a glioma patient whose treatment included an IDH1 peptide vaccine. The receptors come from a man aged 25-45 years with glioma.

This chain links TRBV7-9 with TRBJ1-2; 8 bases line up with TRBD1. Germline CDR1 is SEHNR and CDR2 is FQNEAQ (reference sequence). The CDR3 extends over 12 amino acids. Trimming took 4 bases from V and 7 from J; bases not matched to a gene: 2. CDR3 protein: CASSSDRVGYTF. CDR3 DNA sequence: TGTGCCAGCAGCTCGGACAGGGTTGGCTACACCTTC.

The CDR3: CASSLIDFANYGYTF. CDR3 DNA: TGTGCCAGCAGTTTAATAGACTTTGCTAACTATGGCTACACCTTC. The V and J genes are TRBV28 and TRBJ1-2, with unresolved D. CDR1 MDHEN and CDR2 SYDVKM come from the germline V gene. The CDR3 contains 15 residues. V shed 2 bases and J shed 0 bases, with 10 bases lying between them.

CDR3 loop: CASSESLTSGTNYEQYF. In DNA form, the CDR3 reads TGCGCCAGCAGTGAGTCCCTAACTAGCGGGACCAACTACGAGCAGTACTTC. J is TRBJ2-7 and V is TRBV10-1; 10 bases map to TRBD2. Losses at the gene ends were 0 bases for V and 3 bases for J; bases not matched to a gene: 8. Germline-derived CDR1 and CDR2 are WNHNN and SYGVQD (reference sequence). The CDR3 length is 17 residues.

With regard to this clone: Other nucleotide sequences from this sample produce the same CDR3. The chain recombines TRBV7-8 with TRBJ1-1, with D uncertain. The CDR3 contains 14 residues. The germline gives CDR1 SGHVS, CDR2 FQNEAQ. Trimming shortened V by 5 bases and J by 4 bases, and 14 bases separated the two germline ends. CDR3 residues: CASSRSRGVTEAFF. DNA of the CDR3: TGTGCCAGCAGCCGAAGCCGAGGAGTCACTGAAGCTTTCTTT.

The chain has TRBV5-4 and TRBJ1-1; 9 bases are shared with TRBD1. Germline V lookup: CDR1 SGHNT, CDR2 YYREEE (reference sequence). The junction had 12 bases not matched to a gene; V was cut back by 5 bases and J by 4 bases. The CDR3 is 16 residues long. The CDR3 sequence is CASSRPGQGESTEAFF. DNA of the CDR3: TGTGCCAGCAGTCGACCGGGACAGGGAGAGTCCACTGAAGCTTTCTTT.

This chain links TRBV5-1 with TRBJ1-2; 12 bases map to TRBD1. The trim removed 1 base at V and 3 bases at J, leaving 4 bases unmatched. This CDR3 region has 16 residues. Looked up from germline, CDR1 is SGHRS and CDR2 is YFSETQ. CDR3 protein: CASSLWDRGQDYGYTF. CDR3 coding DNA: TGCGCCAGCAGCTTGTGGGACAGGGGGCAAGACTATGGCTACACCTTC.

As DNA, the CDR3 is TGTGCCAGCTCACCAGGAAGGGATAGGGTCGATGAGCAGTTCTTC. Protein product: CASSPGRDRVDEQFF. The chain carries TRBV18 and TRBJ2-1; D not certain. The CDR3 is 15 amino acids. Trimming stripped 2 bases from V and 8 bases from J, with 16 bases between. Germline V gene data show CDR1 as KGHSH and CDR2 as LQKENI.

The J gene is TRBJ2-5, the V gene TRBV30; D is ambiguous. From germline, CDR1 is GTSNPN and CDR2 SVGIG (reference sequence). CDR3 length: 13 residues. Between the trimmed V and J ends, which lost 3 bases and 4 bases, there was a span of 12 bases. CDR3 region: CAWSGALRETQYF. In nucleotides, the CDR3 is TGTGCCTGGAGCGGAGCCCTCCGAGAGACCCAGTACTTC.

J is TRBJ1-1 and V is TRBV27, with 9 nucleotides matching TRBD1. The CDR3 is 14 amino acids. V was pared by 5 bases and J by 2 bases, with 3 bases of the junction left unmatched. Germline CDR1 and CDR2: MNHEY and SMNVEV (reference sequence). The CDR3 DNA follows: TGTGCCAGCAGTATGGACAGGGGAAACACTGAAGCTTTCTTT. Translating gives CASSMDRGNTEAFF.

Only a few counts were recorded for this clone. This chain connects TRBV7-2 to TRBJ2-7; the D gene could be TRBD1 or TRBD2 (5 bases each). The CDR3 loop spans 14 amino acids. CDR1 and CDR2 from the germline V gene are SGHTA and FQGNSA. V shed 5 bases and J shed 2 bases, with 13 bases lying between them. CDR3 nucleotide sequence: TGTGCCAGCAGCCCCCGGGACGGAGCCTACGAGCAGTACTTC. Protein sequence: CASSPRDGAYEQYF.

The chain joins TRBV6-5 to TRBJ1-6; weak D call: TRBD1 (6 bases). Germline values: CDR1 MNHEY, CDR2 SVGAGI. The CDR3 sequence is 15 residues long. Trimming shortened V by 10 bases and J by 8 bases, and 21 bases separated the two germline ends. The CDR3 sequence: CATTVGAAGDSPLHF. The CDR3 nucleotides are TGTGCCACCACGGTCGGGGCAGCAGGGGATTCACCCCTCCACTTT.

The chain uses TRBV18 and TRBJ2-5; unclear D gene. The CDR3 runs 13 residues. V lost 3 bases and J lost 2, with 7 bases in between. Per germline, CDR1 KGHSH and CDR2 LQKENI. The CDR3 spells CASSPSDQETQYF. The CDR3 DNA is TGTGCCAGCTCACCGTCCGATCAAGAGACCCAGTACTTC.

The rearrangement uses TRBV29-1 and TRBJ2-7; 9 positions agree with TRBD1. Per the germline V gene, CDR1 is SQVTM and CDR2 is ANQGSEA. CDR3 length: 13 amino acids. V lost 6 bases to trimming and J lost 7 bases; unmatched junction nucleotides: 10. As DNA, the CDR3 is TGCAGCGTGAGACGGGACAGGGAAGGTGAGCAGTACTTC. Translated: CSVRRDREGEQYF.

A single count supports this clone. The rearrangement uses TRBV9 and TRBJ2-3, with D possibly TRBD1 on 6 matching bases. Trimming took off 0 bases at V and 1 base at J, with 9 bases between the two ends. This CDR3 has 15 amino acids. Germline CDR1 SGDLS, CDR2 YYNGEE. The CDR3 coding sequence is TGTGCCAGCAGCGTAGAGCCAGGGGGCACAGATACGCAGTATTTT. It translates to CASSVEPGGTDTQYF.

V is TRBV5-6 and J is TRBJ1-6; tentative D call: TRBD1 (6 bases). Germline CDR1 reads SGHDT; CDR2 reads YYEEEE. The CDR3 runs to 17 residues. Trimming pared 2 bases from V and 3 bases from J, leaving 15 bases between. The CDR3 sequence: CASSFVGRGYYNSPLHF. CDR3 nucleotides: TGTGCCAGCAGCTTCGTAGGCAGGGGCTACTATAATTCACCCCTCCACTTT.

This clone has just a few counts. The J gene is TRBJ2-2, the V gene TRBV2; TRBD1 matches 10 bases. CDR1 SNHLY and CDR2 FYNNEI come from the germline V gene. V shed 8 bases and J 6 bases; nucleotides not matched to a gene: 6. This CDR3 spans 14 amino acids. The CDR3 DNA is TGTGCCAGCCTTGGACAGGGGGAGGCCGGGGAGCTGTTTTTT. This translates into CASLGQGEAGELFF.